This entry is about one TCR beta chain. As yet, its antigen is unknown. This sample is drawn from a study of naive and memory T cell subsets. General study results and limits: TCR counts from RNA may reflect activation-linked expression changes. Naive repertoires, especially CD8, held a few larger clonotypes, possibly memory cells re-expressing CD45RA.

An equimolar mix of two oligonucleotides served as the beta constant-region primer for TRBC1 and TRBC2. Ligated cDNA was amplified by four rounds of PCR with nested alpha and beta constant-region primers and SP2. From the UMI-ligation and nested PCR reads, TCRdb called clonotypes with MiXCR, one entry per CDR3 protein. The profile shows roughly 150,000 distinct CDR3 sequences, under 25% of them singletons. Cells stained for CD3, CD4, CD8, CD45RA and CD27 were sorted into four subsets. CDR1 and CDR2 from the germline V gene are SQVTM and ANQGSEA. The CDR3 contains 14 residues. Trimming cost V 7 bases and J 5 bases; bases outside gene matches: 10.

The sample taken for sequencing was naive CD8+ T cells from blood. The origin of this receptor is a human donor in good health. The chain combines TRBV29-1 with TRBJ2-2; 7 nucleotides agree with TRBD1. The CDR3 here is CSAARQGVTGELFF. CDR3 bases: TGCAGCGCCGCTCGACAGGGCGTTACCGGGGAGCTGTTTTTT.